This TCR beta chain came from a study of CD8 T cells in Susac syndrome. RNA in amounts of about 0.5 to 1 ug was reverse transcribed with random hexamers. Multiplex PCR with immunoSEQ amplified the TCR beta CDR3 across 54 Vbeta and 13 Jbeta. TCRdb re-analysed the immunoSEQ multiplex PCR reads in MiXCR, keeping a single row per CDR3 protein. The sample carries a few hundred thousand distinct CDR3 sequences, 95% recorded once. Sequencing targeted TCR beta in blood CD8+ and CD4+ T cells. Treatment-naive patients with stable or active relapsing-remitting disease were the multiple sclerosis controls. TEMRA cells were FACS-enriched, unlike CD8+ and CD4+ T cells, which were negatively isolated. CDR3 size: 14 residues. With V trimmed by 10 bases and J by 0 bases, 4 bases remained unmatched.

The clonotype comes from a human donor with multiple sclerosis. Sequenced: CD4+ T cells from PBMCs. V and J are TRBV23-1 and TRBJ2-2; 8 bases agree with TRBD1. TRBV23-1 has ORF status, its function being uncertain. The CDR3 is CANAGGANTGELFF. The CDR3 bases are TGCGCCAACGCAGGGGGCGCGAACACCGGGGAGCTGTTTTTT.